This TCR beta chain was profiled in a study of Ad26.COV2.S vaccination and SARS-CoV-2 variants. The wider study: Donor participated within the Ad26.COV2.S arm of the COV1001 trial. Intramuscular Ad26.COV2.S at 5x10^10 or 1x10^11 viral particles.

The sample's treatment: approximately 18 received Ad26.COV2.S at low or high dose, single or two shots; 5 received placebo; per-sample allocation not given. Samples came from day 63 after the first vaccine or placebo injection. In Boston, the donor was an adult between 18-55 years of age. Sequencing was performed with immunoSEQ multiplex PCR; in TCRdb, only in-frame clones are kept and a portion is missing. The table includes hundreds of thousands of clones, more than 70% detected once. Deletions cut 1 base from V and 1 base from J, with 13 bases between. The CDR3 totals 16 residues. Germline lookup yields CDR1 LGHNA and CDR2 YSLEER. Study-level results: Placebo recipients had lower spike-specific TCR breadth than vaccine recipients.

This clone was seen more than once but under ten times. What it recognizes is unknown. V is TRBV4-3 and J is TRBJ2-5; maybe TRBD2 (5 bases). The sequencing here drew on peripheral blood, taken in a trial of Ad26.COV2.S vaccine versus placebo. This receptor was obtained from a person between 18 and 65 years old who received the Ad26.COV2.S COVID-19 vaccine or a placebo. CDR3 DNA: TGCGCCAGCAGCCAAGGGGTTGGGAGACTCCAAGAGACCCAGTACTTC. This gives the protein CASSQGVGRLQETQYF.